Below are 16 T cell receptor beta chains sequenced from a single sample in a study of cytomegalovirus exposure and HLA in healthy donors. PCR amplification relied on 60 Vbeta primers (plus 13 Jbeta primers). Repertoires were generated with immunoSEQ multiplex PCR, while TCRdb's copy carries only in-frame clones and drops some. The table lists around 200,000 clones, roughly four fifths of them singletons. Sequencing was performed on PBMCs. Receptor source: a woman between 50 and 59 years old in good health and CMV-seropositive.

The chain carries TRBV2 and TRBJ1-4; maybe TRBD1 (6 bases). V was cut by 4 bases and J by 2 bases, with 11 bases left in between. The CDR3 totals 15 residues. CDR1 and CDR2 from the germline V gene are SNHLY and FYNNEI. CDR3 coding DNA: TGTGCCAGCAGTGTAAATGGACAGACTAATGAAAAACTGTTTTTT. This gives the protein CASSVNGQTNEKLFF.

The rearrangement joins TRBV6-5 to TRBJ1-5, with 8 bases aligning to TRBD1. This CDR3 comprises 13 residues. Trimming at V came to 6 bases and at J to 5 bases, leaving 3 bases not matched to a gene. Per the germline V gene, CDR1 is MNHEY and CDR2 is SVGAGI. CDR3 region: CASRNRGYQPQHF. DNA of the CDR3: TGTGCCAGCAGAAACAGGGGGTATCAGCCCCAGCATTTT.

The V and J genes are TRBV6-1 and TRBJ1-4; D is uncertain. Germline lookup yields CDR1 MNHNS and CDR2 SASEGT. The CDR3 length is 13 residues. V was pared by 5 bases and J by 10 bases, with 14 bases between. The CDR3 region is CASSPEGTRKLFF. CDR3 bases: TGTGCCAGCAGTCCGGAGGGAACGAGAAAACTGTTTTTT.

The chain couples TRBV30 to TRBJ2-7, with TRBD2 matching 9 bases. The V and J ends lost 0 bases and 4 bases, in that order; junction bases with no gene match: 4. Germline V gives CDR1 GTSNPN, CDR2 SVGIG (reference sequence). The CDR3 contains 14 residues. CDR3 bases: TGTGCCTGGAGTGTAGCAGCGGGGGGTTACGAGCAGTACTTC. The encoded protein is CAWSVAAGGYEQYF.

V and J are TRBV6-6 and TRBJ2-1; TRBD2 agrees at 9 bases. The CDR3 is 13 residues long. The germline V gene encodes CDR1 MNHNY and CDR2 SVGAGI (reference sequence). The V gene end was trimmed by 5 bases and the J gene end by 5 bases; junction bases not matched to a gene: 1. The CDR3 region has the DNA TGTGCCAGCAGTGAGCGGGGGGACAATGAGCAGTTCTTC. Translating it yields CASSERGDNEQFF.

The rearrangement uses TRBV4-1 and TRBJ1-2, with D perhaps TRBD1 (5 bases). Deletions cut 3 bases from V and 8 bases from J, with 13 bases between. Germline V CDR1 and CDR2: MGHRA, YSYEKL. This CDR3 is 13 amino acids long. In DNA form, the CDR3 reads TGCGCCAGCAGCCAGGGGGGGGATCAAGGCTACACCTTC. The encoded protein is CASSQGGDQGYTF.

The chain joins TRBV9 to TRBJ1-2; D might be TRBD1 (5 bases). Germline loops: CDR1 SGDLS, CDR2 YYNGEE. V lost 4 bases and J 6 bases, leaving 13 bases between the germline ends. The CDR3 is 13 residues long. The CDR3 here is CASSSRVTHGYTF. CDR3 sequence (DNA): TGTGCCAGCAGCAGCAGGGTTACTCATGGCTACACCTTC.

The CDR3 DNA reads as TGTGCCAGCAGCTCCAGCGGGACGAACACCGGGGAGCTGTTTTTT. This codes for CASSSSGTNTGELFF. This sequence joins TRBV27 and TRBJ2-2; 7 nucleotides agree with TRBD2. Germline V gene sequence: CDR1 MNHEY, CDR2 SMNVEV (reference sequence). The CDR3 spans 15 residues. J lost 0 bases, V lost 6 bases, and 4 bases had no gene match.

V is TRBV6-6 and J is TRBJ2-7, with a possible D match to TRBD1 (6 bases). Germline V lookup: CDR1 MNHNY, CDR2 SVGAGI (reference sequence). CDR3 length: 12 residues. Deletions cut 2 bases from V and 6 bases from J, with 8 bases between. CDR3 bases: TGTGCCAGCAGTTACCCCAGGGGCGAGCAGTACTTC. Its translation is CASSYPRGEQYF.

This chain links TRBV28 with TRBJ2-1; 7 bases align to TRBD1. This CDR3 has 14 amino acids. J lost 5 bases, V lost 7 bases, and 8 bases had no gene match. Germline lookup yields CDR1 MDHEN and CDR2 SYDVKM. In DNA, the CDR3 is TGTGCCAGCACCCGCCGGACAGGCAACAATGAGCAGTTCTTC. Its protein is CASTRRTGNNEQFF.

The chain joins TRBV2 to TRBJ2-7; D gene uncertain. Deletions cut 7 bases from V and 12 bases from J, with 22 bases between. This CDR3 comprises 13 residues. Germline CDR1 and CDR2: SNHLY and FYNNEI. The CDR3 bases are TGTGCCAGCAAGAGTGGCAGGTCTGATGTGGTGTACTTC. Encoded protein: CASKSGRSDVVYF. Variable domain in full (rest from reference TRBV2 and TRBJ2-7): EPEVTQTPSHQVTQMGQEVILRCVPISNHLYFYWYRQILGQKVEFLVSFYNNEISEKSEIFDDQFSVERPDGSNFTLKIRSTKLEDSAMYFCASKSGRSDVVYFGPGTRLTVT.

The rearrangement links TRBV5-6 to TRBJ1-1, with D unclear. Trimming shortened V by 1 base and J by 0 bases, and 4 bases separated the two germline ends. The CDR3 contains 13 residues. Per germline, CDR1 SGHDT and CDR2 YYEEEE. The CDR3: CASSLSLNTEAFF. CDR3 bases: TGTGCCAGCAGCTTGTCCTTGAACACTGAAGCTTTCTTT.

V is TRBV4-1 and J is TRBJ2-7; D is possibly TRBD2 (5 bases). CDR3 length: 15 amino acids. Germline V gives CDR1 MGHRA, CDR2 YSYEKL. With 1 base removed from V and 4 bases from J, the gap between germline ends came to 14 bases. CDR3 loop: CASSQGEGEAYEQYF. Written as DNA, the CDR3 is TGCGCCAGCAGCCAAGGAGAGGGTGAGGCGTACGAGCAGTACTTC.

V gene TRBV19 combines with J gene TRBJ2-2; a possible D gene is TRBD1 (6 bases). Per the germline V gene, CDR1 is LNHDA and CDR2 is SQIVND (reference sequence). V was shortened by 6 bases and J by 0 bases, with 11 bases between the two germline ends. The CDR3 contains 15 residues. The CDR3 loop is CASSQTGTNTGELFF. The CDR3, as DNA: TGTGCCAGTAGCCAGACAGGAACGAACACCGGGGAGCTGTTTTTT.

This clone occurred once. The chain links TRBV27 to TRBJ2-5; tentatively, D is TRBD1 (6 bases). The V gene lost 4 bases and the J gene lost 2 bases, with 14 bases spanning the gap. The CDR3 length is 15 residues. Looked up from germline, CDR1 is MNHEY and CDR2 is SMNVEV (reference sequence). DNA of the CDR3: TGTGCCAGCAGTTCCAGTCAGGGGTCACAAGAGACCCAGTACTTC. Its protein product is CASSSSQGSQETQYF.

The chain uses TRBV6-5 and TRBJ1-2; TRBD1 matches at 9 bases. Germline V CDR1 and CDR2: MNHEY, SVGAGI. The trim removed 8 bases at V and 3 bases at J, leaving 10 bases unmatched. The CDR3 sequence is 15 residues long. CDR3 coding DNA: TGTGCCAGCGCCCCGGGACAGGGATCCCACTATGGCTACACCTTC. It yields the protein CASAPGQGSHYGYTF.